This T cell receptor (beta chain) was identified during a study of PD-L1 blockade in urothelial cancer. Across the study: Blood analysis was done at 3 weeks (second dose) and 6 weeks after treatment began.

Method: immunoSEQ multiplex PCR; TCRdb's copy keeps in-frame clones and lacks some. The top ten clones hold around 2.9% of a sample with approximately 24,000 clones, approximately 90% of them seen once. Germline V gives CDR1 SQVTM, CDR2 ANQGSEA. The CDR3 spans 16 residues. J gave up 4 bases and V 5 bases, and 13 bases lay outside the gene matches. The sample here was PBMCs, taken around atezolizumab (anti-PD-L1) treatment. This chain joins TRBV29-1 and TRBJ1-1; TRBD1 aligns across 10 bases. This clonotype originated in a man between 50 and 59 years old with urothelial cancer. In DNA, the CDR3 is TGCAGCGTTCTTGGGACAGGGGCCCCGGGTGGCACTGAAGCTTTCTTT. This encodes CSVLGTGAPGGTEAFF.